One and the same sample provided the 25 T cell receptor beta chains below, sequenced in a study of metastatic and nonmetastatic thyroid tumors. TCRdb reprocessed the PCR reads via MiXCR. The sample lists more than 20,000 clones; approximately 35% were seen once. Not a single patient had been given any form of treatment at any point before undergoing thyroid surgery. The specimen was blood. The receptors were sampled from a male donor with papillary thyroid cancer or a benign thyroid nodule (not recorded which). Some clones in this sample may be carry-over from other donors' samples.

This clone was counted a few times. The J gene is TRBJ1-6, the V gene TRBV24-1, with unresolved D. The CDR3 loop spans 14 amino acids. CDR1 KGHDR and CDR2 SFDVKD come from the germline V gene. The V end was cut by 9 bases, the J end by 2 bases, with 10 bases between. In DNA, the CDR3 is TGTGCCACCTCAGAGAACGCCTATAATTCACCCCTCCACTTT. This codes for CATSENAYNSPLHF.

V is TRBV6-2 or TRBV6-3 and J is TRBJ2-3, with 15 bases aligning to TRBD2. Germline CDR1 and CDR2: MNHEY and SVGEGT. The ends lost 5 bases at V and 0 bases at J; junction bases unmatched: 12. This CDR3 comprises 20 residues. CDR3 sequence: CASSLPPGLAGGPSTDTQYF. CDR3 bases: TGTGCCAGCAGTCTCCCCCCGGGACTAGCGGGAGGACCTAGCACAGATACGCAGTATTTT.

This clone has ten or more counts. The V call is TRBV20-1, the J call TRBJ2-2; no reliable D call. Per germline, CDR1 DFQATT and CDR2 SNEGSKA (reference sequence). Trimming took 6 bases from V and 6 from J, leaving 17 bases between them. This CDR3 has 14 amino acids. The CDR3 region is CSARPWTMAGELFF. CDR3 sequence (DNA): TGCAGTGCCAGGCCCTGGACCATGGCCGGGGAGCTGTTTTTT.

This clone rates as medium-sized. The gene calls are TRBV28 and TRBJ2-2; TRBD1 is a possible D gene (6 bases). The CDR3 sequence is 16 residues long. Trimming took 3 bases from V and 1 from J, leaving 12 bases between them. Germline CDR1 reads MDHEN; CDR2 reads SYDVKM. CDR3 sequence: CASSFFGTLNTGELFF. In DNA, the CDR3 is TGTGCCAGCAGTTTTTTCGGGACACTGAACACCGGGGAGCTGTTTTTT.

The chain couples TRBV4-1 to TRBJ1-4; maybe TRBD1 (6 bases). The germline V gene encodes CDR1 MGHRA and CDR2 YSYEKL. With 0 bases removed from V and 5 bases from J, the gap between germline ends came to 10 bases. The CDR3 is 15 amino acids. CDR3 residues: CASSQEAQGNEKLFF. CDR3 in DNA: TGCGCCAGCAGCCAAGAAGCCCAGGGGAATGAAAAACTGTTTTTT.

This chain uses TRBV6-1 with TRBJ1-2; unclear D gene. Trimming shortened V by 7 bases and J by 5 bases, and 20 bases separated the two germline ends. Germline CDR1 reads MNHNS; CDR2 reads SASEGT. This CDR3 is 15 amino acids long. The CDR3 DNA reads as TGTGCCAGCACCAAAGGGATCGAGTCCCGGTATGGCTACACCTTC. Its translation: CASTKGIESRYGYTF.

This clone was observed at least ten times. One junction end does not reproduce the germline sequence, and a read error may be involved. V usage is TRBV3-1 and J usage is TRBJ2-5; D uncertain. This CDR3 is built from 11 residues. The germline V gene encodes CDR1 LGHDT and CDR2 YNNKEL (reference sequence). The CDR3 DNA reads TGTGCCAACAGCCAAAGAGAGACCCAGTACTTC. It encodes CANSQRETQYF.

Notes on this clone: Germline is not matched at one junction end, which may reflect a read error. The chain employs TRBV6-5 and TRBJ1-5, with D unclear. Germline CDR1 is MNHEY and CDR2 is SVGAGI. This CDR3 spans 12 amino acids. CDR3 amino acids: CASGYPNQPQHF. In DNA, the CDR3 is TGTGCCAGCGGTTACCCCAATCAGCCCCAGCATTTT.

This sequence joins TRBV4-3 and TRBJ2-7, with D possibly being TRBD1 or TRBD2 (5 bases each). This CDR3 has 15 residues. V lost 4 bases, J lost 3 bases, and 16 bases lay in between. Germline CDR1 and CDR2: LGHNA and YSLEER. CDR3 loop: CASSLQGEGSYEQYF. CDR3 DNA sequence: TGCGCCAGCAGCCTACAAGGGGAAGGGAGCTACGAGCAGTACTTC.

This clone occurred a few times. At one boundary the junction diverges from the germline segment, which might be a read error. This chain uses TRBV9 with TRBJ2-1, with a tentative D call TRBD2 (6 bases). The CDR3 totals 12 residues. CDR1 and CDR2 (germline): SGDLS, YYNGEE. The CDR3 DNA sequence: TGTGCCAGCAGCCCCCCCTCTAGCGTCTTACTCTTC. Translating it yields CASSPPSSVLLF.

This clone was detected only once. The chain is built from TRBV3-1 and TRBJ2-3; D possibly corresponds to TRBD2 (5 bases). The CDR3 length is 14 residues. Looked up from germline, CDR1 is LGHDT and CDR2 is YNNKEL (reference sequence). The V and J ends lost 2 bases and 3 bases respectively, with 9 bases between them. The CDR3 coding sequence is TGTGCCAGCAGCCAACGAGGGTCTACAGATACGCAGTATTTT. It is translated as CASSQRGSTDTQYF.

The chain combines TRBV6-9 with TRBJ2-5; D uncertain. The CDR3 is 13 residues long. V was clipped by 3 bases and J by 1 base, with 6 bases between them. Germline CDR1 MNHGY, CDR2 SVAAGI. CDR3 amino acids: CASSYASQETQYF. Here the CDR3 DNA reads TGTGCCAGCAGTTACGCTAGCCAAGAGACCCAGTACTTC.

The chain recombines TRBV9 with TRBJ1-2, with 7 bases identical to TRBD1. The CDR3 totals 16 residues. From germline, CDR1 is SGDLS and CDR2 YYNGEE. Losses at the gene ends were 0 bases for V and 3 bases for J; bases not matched to a gene: 8. DNA for the CDR3: TGTGCCAGCAGCGTAGCCTATGACAGGGAGTACTATGGCTACACCTTC. As protein: CASSVAYDREYYGYTF.

The V gene is TRBV5-1, the J gene TRBJ1-2; 7 bases are a match to TRBD1. Germline V gene sequence: CDR1 SGHRS, CDR2 YFSETQ. This CDR3 is 16 amino acids long. V gave up 1 base and J gave up 6 bases; unmatched junction bases: 12. Here the CDR3 reads CASSLFAPRQGDGYTF. The CDR3 coding sequence is TGCGCCAGCAGCTTGTTTGCCCCTCGACAGGGCGATGGCTACACCTTC.

The chain uses TRBV7-3 and TRBJ2-2; TRBD2 agrees at 10 bases. From germline, CDR1 is SGHTA and CDR2 FQGTGA. The CDR3 loop spans 16 amino acids. V gave up 5 bases and J gave up 6 bases; unmatched junction bases: 9. Here the CDR3 reads CASSATPLAGAGELFF. The CDR3 DNA reads TGTGCCAGCAGCGCAACGCCTCTAGCGGGAGCCGGGGAGCTGTTTTTT.

This clone is labeled as medium-sized (0.01 to 0.1%). The chain combines TRBV12-3 or TRBV12-4 with TRBJ2-2, with 7 bases fitting TRBD1. The junction had 8 bases not matched to a gene; V was cut back by 6 bases and J by 4 bases. The CDR3 runs 15 residues. The CDR3 spells CASSYNRGSTGELFF. The CDR3 DNA reads as TGTGCCAGCAGCTATAACAGGGGAAGCACCGGGGAGCTGTTTTTT.

This chain uses TRBV11-3 with TRBJ2-1; a weak D match, TRBD2 (7 bases). The CDR3 runs 15 residues. V was trimmed by 4 bases and J by 7 bases, leaving 17 bases between them. Germline values: CDR1 SGHNT, CDR2 YENEEA. CDR3 sequence (DNA): TGTGCCAGCAGCTACTCCGGGGGGCAGCTAAATGAGCAGTTCTTC. This encodes CASSYSGGQLNEQFF.

This clone came up a few times. The sample has other DNA sequences that encode this CDR3 too. J is TRBJ2-5 and V is TRBV19; 9 nucleotides line up with TRBD2. The CDR3 is 14 residues long. V shed 4 bases, J shed 3 bases, and the junction held 3 bases outside the gene matches. From germline, CDR1 is LNHDA and CDR2 SQIVND (reference sequence). The chain's CDR3 is CASSSGRGEETQYF. The DNA of the CDR3 is TGTGCCAGTAGTAGCGGGAGGGGTGAAGAGACCCAGTACTTC.

The chain is built from TRBV6-1 and TRBJ1-5; D unclear. The germline gives CDR1 MNHNS, CDR2 SASEGT. V was trimmed by 9 bases and J by 6 bases, leaving 18 bases between them. The CDR3 consists of 14 residues. The CDR3 DNA reads TGTGCCAGTCAAACGAGTTGGGAGGCTCAGCCCCAGCATTTT. It yields the protein CASQTSWEAQPQHF.

The chain joins TRBV2 to TRBJ1-1, with D perhaps matching TRBD1 (6 bases). The ends were cut back, 6 bases at V and 1 base at J, with 15 bases in the middle. Germline CDR1 SNHLY, CDR2 FYNNEI. This CDR3 is built from 15 residues. The chain's CDR3 is CASSGQPAANTEAFF. The DNA of the CDR3 is TGTGCCAGCAGCGGACAGCCCGCTGCGAACACTGAAGCTTTCTTT.

V is TRBV20-1 and J is TRBJ1-4; D call uncertain. In germline, CDR1 is DFQATT, CDR2 SNEGSKA (reference sequence). CDR3 length equals 14 residues. V lost 1 base to trimming and J lost 4 bases, with 10 bases between them. The DNA for the CDR3 is TGCAGTGCTAGAGGGTACGAGTTTAATGAAAAACTGTTTTTT. It is translated as CSARGYEFNEKLFF.

In its sample, this clone is medium-sized. The CDR3 DNA reads as TGCGCCAGCAGCCAGGAGGCAGGGCGTAGTCGTGAAAAACTGTTTTTT. This codes for CASSQEAGRSREKLFF. The V gene is TRBV5-1, the J gene TRBJ1-4, with D perhaps matching TRBD1 (5 bases). The CDR3 has 16 amino acids. V was pared by 4 bases and J by 7 bases, with 20 bases between. Germline assignment: CDR1 SGHRS and CDR2 YFSETQ. Using reference TRBV5-1 and TRBJ1-4 for the parts outside the CDR3, the full variable domain is KAGVTQTPRYLIKTRGQQVTLSCSPISGHRSVSWYQQTPGQGLQFLFEYFSETQRNKGNFPGRFSGRQFSNSRSEMNVSTLELGDSALYLCASSQEAGRSREKLFFGSGTQLSVL.

A few counts support this clone. The J gene is TRBJ2-7, the V gene TRBV12-3 or TRBV12-4, with 11 bases fitting TRBD2. V trimming: 6 bases; J trimming: 2 bases; junction bases outside the gene matches: 3. The CDR3 contains 14 residues. The CDR3 reads CASRVTSGTYEQYF. The CDR3, as DNA: TGTGCCAGCAGAGTGACTAGCGGGACCTACGAGCAGTACTTC.

The rearrangement links TRBV30 to TRBJ1-2, with D possibly being TRBD1 (6 bases). Trimming pared 5 bases from V and 4 bases from J, leaving 14 bases between. Germline V gene data show CDR1 as GTSNPN and CDR2 as SVGIG (reference sequence). The CDR3 extends over 13 amino acids. The CDR3 sequence: CAWGMDSFYGYTF. CDR3 nucleotide sequence: TGTGCCTGGGGGATGGACAGCTTCTATGGCTACACCTTC. Full variable domain (remainder filled in from reference TRBV30 and TRBJ1-2): SQTIHQWPATLVQPVGSPLSLECTVEGTSNPNLYWYRQAAGRGLQLLFYSVGIGQISSEVPQNLSASRPQDRQFILSSKKLLLSDSGFYLCAWGMDSFYGYTFGSGTRLTVV.

This clone has only one observation. The chain uses TRBV30 and TRBJ2-3; D gene unclear. Trimming shortened V by 4 bases and J by 2 bases, and 7 bases separated the two germline ends. The CDR3 spans 12 residues. From germline, CDR1 is GTSNPN and CDR2 SVGIG (reference sequence). CDR3 bases: TGTGCCTGGACCCAGACCACAGATACGCAGTATTTT. Translating it yields CAWTQTTDTQYF. Full variable domain (remainder filled in from reference TRBV30 and TRBJ2-3): SQTIHQWPATLVQPVGSPLSLECTVEGTSNPNLYWYRQAAGRGLQLLFYSVGIGQISSEVPQNLSASRPQDRQFILSSKKLLLSDSGFYLCAWTQTTDTQYFGPGTRLTVL.